Listed here are 18 T cell receptor beta chains from one sample, sequenced in a study of PD-1 blockade in mismatch repair-deficient tumors. For these receptors, no antigen is known. Time point denoted: 10-day in vitro stimulation with candidate neoantigen peptide 3. Data came from immunoSEQ multiplex PCR; TCRdb stores just in-frame clones and leaves some out. The sample consists of about 9,500 clones, over 80% of them appearing once. The sample here was cells cultured in vitro, taken from a patient treated with pembrolizumab. Receptors originate from an adult with mismatch repair-deficient cancer.

On this clone: At one end, the junction sequence differs from germline, possibly due to a read error. V is TRBV18 and J is TRBJ1-2; D call uncertain. CDR3 length: 16 residues. Germline loops: CDR1 KGHSH, CDR2 LQKENI. The DNA of the CDR3 is TGTGCCAGCTCCCCACTCGACCTCCCAGAATATGCGGGCTACACCTTC. Protein sequence: CASSPLDLPEYAGYTF.

The chain carries TRBV27 and TRBJ2-3, with 10 nucleotides matching TRBD2. The CDR3 is 18 residues long. Germline lookup yields CDR1 MNHEY and CDR2 SMNVEV (reference sequence). The junction had 11 bases not matched to a gene; V was cut back by 5 bases and J by 0 bases. The CDR3 loop reads CASSPWATSGESTDTQYF. CDR3 sequence (DNA): TGTGCCAGCAGTCCATGGGCCACTAGCGGGGAGAGCACAGATACGCAGTATTTT.

The chain links TRBV11-3 to TRBJ2-7; D is undetermined. V was cut by 5 bases and J by 1 base, with 12 bases left in between. The CDR3 sequence is 14 residues long. The germline gives CDR1 SGHNT, CDR2 YENEEA. This CDR3 is CASSPGPGSYEQYF. The DNA of the CDR3 is TGTGCCAGCAGCCCAGGACCGGGTTCCTACGAGCAGTACTTC. The full variable domain, with the rest looked up from reference TRBV11-3 and TRBJ2-7, is EAGVVQSPRYKIIEKKQPVAFWCNPISGHNTLYWYLQNLGQGPELLIRYENEEAVDDSQLPKDRFSAERLKGVDSTLKIQPAELGDSAVYLCASSPGPGSYEQYFGPGTRLTVT.

The table lists this clone with a count of one. The gene calls are TRBV14 and TRBJ2-2; 11 nucleotides match TRBD2. The CDR3 covers 18 residues. Germline loops: CDR1 SGHDN, CDR2 FVKESK. The V segment lost 1 base and the J segment 4 bases; nucleotides outside the gene matches: 8. CDR3 nucleotide sequence: TGTGCCAGCAGCCAAGGAACAGTAGCGGGAGGGGGCACCGGGGAGCTGTTTTTT. It specifies CASSQGTVAGGGTGELFF.

The J gene is TRBJ2-1, the V gene TRBV27, with 11 bases that match TRBD2. V was clipped by 4 bases and J by 2 bases; unmatched bases: 4. Germline CDR1 reads MNHEY; CDR2 reads SMNVEV (reference sequence). This CDR3 region has 16 residues. CDR3 coding DNA: TGTGCCAGCAGTTGGGATAGCGGGAGGGCCTACAATGAGCAGTTCTTC. It specifies CASSWDSGRAYNEQFF.

The chain employs TRBV5-6 and TRBJ2-7; D ambiguous. Trimming took off 2 bases at V and 3 bases at J, with 9 bases between the two ends. Germline V gene lookup returns CDR1 SGHDT and CDR2 YYEEEE. This CDR3 is 13 amino acids long. The CDR3 bases are TGTGCCAGCAGCTTAGCTGGCAACTACGAGCAGTACTTC. Amino acids: CASSLAGNYEQYF. Full variable domain (rest looked up from reference TRBV5-6 and TRBJ2-7): DAGVTQSPTHLIKTRGQQVTLRCSPKSGHDTVSWYQQALGQGPQFIFQYYEEEERQRGNFPDRFSGHQFPNYSSELNVNALLLGDSALYLCASSLAGNYEQYFGPGTRLTVT.

This chain uses TRBV27 with TRBJ1-1; 7 positions match TRBD1. This CDR3 spans 15 amino acids. Germline CDR1 and CDR2: MNHEY and SMNVEV (reference sequence). V dropped 5 bases and J dropped 0; count of bases not matched to a gene: 6. CDR3 region: CASSPRTGMNTEAFF. CDR3 nucleotides: TGTGCCAGCAGTCCCCGGACAGGCATGAACACTGAAGCTTTCTTT.

The chain has TRBV30 and TRBJ2-7; possible D gene TRBD2, 5 bases. There are 13 residues in the CDR3. The V and J ends lost 4 bases and 0 bases respectively, with 10 bases between them. Looked up from germline, CDR1 is GTSNPN and CDR2 is SVGIG (reference sequence). The CDR3 loop is CAWKMGSSYEQYF. In DNA form, the CDR3 reads TGTGCCTGGAAAATGGGGAGCTCCTACGAGCAGTACTTC. Looking up the rest from reference TRBV30 and TRBJ2-7 gives the full variable domain: SQTIHQWPATLVQPVGSPLSLECTVEGTSNPNLYWYRQAAGRGLQLLFYSVGIGQISSEVPQNLSASRPQDRQFILSSKKLLLSDSGFYLCAWKMGSSYEQYFGPGTRLTVT.

This clone was seen a few times. The chain employs TRBV4-2 and TRBJ1-2; D gene unclear. Per the germline V gene, CDR1 is LGHNA and CDR2 is YNFKEQ. Between the trimmed V and J ends, which lost 6 bases and 1 base, there was a span of 9 bases. The CDR3 loop spans 13 amino acids. The CDR3 here is CASSGGDNYGYTF. As DNA, the CDR3 is TGTGCCAGCAGTGGTGGCGATAACTATGGCTACACCTTC.

The rearrangement joins TRBV10-2 to TRBJ1-6; maybe TRBD1 (6 bases). Germline CDR1 WSHSY, CDR2 SAAADI. The CDR3 has 13 amino acids. The germline V and J ends were trimmed by 6 bases and 8 bases, with 11 bases remaining between them. CDR3 residues: CASSRTADSPLHF. The CDR3 DNA follows: TGCGCCAGCAGCAGGACAGCTGATTCACCCCTCCACTTT.

V and J are TRBV19 and TRBJ2-6, with D possibly TRBD1 on 5 matching bases. The CDR3 has 18 amino acids. Germline V gene data show CDR1 as LNHDA and CDR2 as SQIVND (reference sequence). V was pared by 2 bases and J by 0 bases, with 14 bases between. The CDR3 region has the DNA TGTGCCAGTAGTATATTTGCCAGGGCCTTCTCTGGGGCCAACGTCCTGACTTTC. This codes for CASSIFARAFSGANVLTF.

CDR3 sequence (DNA): TGCGCCAGCAGCCCCGGGACAGGGGGCGAGACCCAGTACTTC. It codes for CASSPGTGGETQYF. The chain uses TRBV5-1 and TRBJ2-5, with 12 bases fitting TRBD1. CDR3 length: 14 residues. Germline CDR1 and CDR2: SGHRS and YFSETQ. The V segment lost 4 bases and the J segment 5 bases; nucleotides outside the gene matches: 3.

This chain connects TRBV11-1 to TRBJ2-1; 7 positions match TRBD1. This CDR3 region has 16 residues. V shed 5 bases and J 7 bases; nucleotides not matched to a gene: 14. Germline lookup yields CDR1 SGHAT and CDR2 FQDESV (reference sequence). DNA for the CDR3: TGTGCCAGCAGCCGCACCGACAGGGCAATTTGGAATGAGCAGTTCTTC. Translation gives CASSRTDRAIWNEQFF.

V gene TRBV2 combines with J gene TRBJ2-7; tentatively, D is TRBD2 (6 bases). V lost 6 bases and J lost 2, with 11 bases in between. CDR1 and CDR2 from the germline V gene are SNHLY and FYNNEI. This CDR3 contains 13 residues. The CDR3 is CASSVGGTYEQYF. CDR3 nucleotide sequence: TGTGCCAGCAGCGTTGGGGGGACCTACGAGCAGTACTTC.

The rearrangement joins TRBV30 to TRBJ2-3, with 10 nucleotides matching TRBD1. Germline V gene lookup returns CDR1 GTSNPN and CDR2 SVGIG (reference sequence). This CDR3 is built from 18 residues. The J segment lost 2 bases and the V segment lost 2 bases, leaving 13 bases of the junction unmatched. In DNA form, the CDR3 reads TGTGCCTGGAGTCCGAATCTCCCCGGGACAGGGGTCACAGATACGCAGTATTTT. Translating gives CAWSPNLPGTGVTDTQYF.

The V and J genes are TRBV19 and TRBJ2-7, with TRBD1 matching 9 bases. Germline V gene data show CDR1 as LNHDA and CDR2 as SQIVND (reference sequence). J lost 3 bases, V lost 3 bases, and 6 bases had no gene match. CDR3 length: 15 amino acids. This CDR3 reads CASSITGQGGYEQYF. The CDR3 DNA follows: TGTGCCAGTAGTATTACGGGACAGGGAGGCTACGAGCAGTACTTC.

The chain has TRBV6-5 and TRBJ1-6, with 9 bases matching TRBD1. V dropped 0 bases and J dropped 9; count of bases not matched to a gene: 3. The germline CDR1 and CDR2 sequences are MNHEY and SVGAGI. This CDR3 is built from 15 residues. CDR3 sequence: CASSYSGTGSSPLHF. Here the CDR3 DNA reads TGTGCCAGCAGTTACTCGGGGACAGGGAGTTCACCCCTCCACTTT.

The chain links TRBV13 to TRBJ2-2; the match to TRBD2 covers 7 bases. V shed 5 bases, J shed 1 base, and the junction held 4 bases outside the gene matches. The germline V gene has CDR1 PRHDT and CDR2 FYEKMQ (reference sequence). The CDR3 length is 15 residues. CDR3 in amino acids: CASSAGTMNTGELFF. The CDR3 nucleotides are TGTGCCAGCAGCGCGGGGACTATGAACACCGGGGAGCTGTTTTTT.